These 25 T cell receptor beta chains came from one sample sequenced in a study of identical twins. TCRdb re-called the 5' RACE reads with MiXCR, one entry per CDR3 protein. The repertoire holds 280,000 or so distinct CDR3 sequences, more than 6.5% seen once, with roughly 2.1% in the top ten. These data were also filed under a second study, of yellow fever vaccine responses in identical twins.

Sequencing was performed on memory (CD45RO+) T cells sorted from blood. All receptors come from a woman aged 18-29 years in good health.

This clonotype has more than one count but fewer than ten. This chain links TRBV11-2 with TRBJ1-5, with D possibly being TRBD1 (5 bases). Trimming left V 4 bases short and J 1 base short, with 11 bases between. In germline, CDR1 is SGHAT, CDR2 FQNNGV. The CDR3 extends over 15 amino acids. The CDR3 DNA reads TGTGCCAGCAGCTCAGAACGGGGCAGCAATCAGCCCCAGCATTTT. Translation: CASSSERGSNQPQHF.

In its sample, this clonotype was seen a few times. This chain links TRBV29-1 with TRBJ1-1; D is ambiguous. The CDR3 sequence is 12 residues long. Germline V gene data show CDR1 as SQVTM and CDR2 as ANQGSEA. The V gene lost 3 bases and the J gene lost 5 bases, with 10 bases spanning the gap. This CDR3 reads CSVENWATEAFF. Written as DNA, the CDR3 is TGCAGCGTTGAGAATTGGGCGACTGAAGCTTTCTTT.

This clonotype was seen a few times. This sequence joins TRBV20-1 and TRBJ1-5; D is unclear. CDR1 is DFQATT, CDR2 SNEGSKA, per germline (reference sequence). V lost 0 bases to trimming and J lost 3 bases, with 12 bases between them. The CDR3 has 15 residues. CDR3 sequence reads: CSAREGGSHNQPQHF. The CDR3 DNA sequence: TGCAGTGCTAGAGAGGGTGGGTCCCACAATCAGCCCCAGCATTTT.

This clonotype was picked up many times. The chain links TRBV10-3 to TRBJ1-1; 7 bases line up with TRBD1. V trimming: 8 bases; J trimming: 3 bases; junction bases outside the gene matches: 6. The CDR3 totals 13 residues. Germline loops: CDR1 ENHRY, CDR2 SYGVKD. The CDR3: CAIVRDRDTEAFF. CDR3 DNA sequence: TGTGCCATCGTCCGGGACAGAGACACTGAAGCTTTCTTT.

The sample holds many counts of this clonotype. This chain connects TRBV20-1 to TRBJ1-3; D is unclear. Between the trimmed V and J ends, which lost 0 bases and 0 bases, there was a span of 12 bases. This CDR3 is built from 16 residues. Germline V gives CDR1 DFQATT, CDR2 SNEGSKA (reference sequence). CDR3 nucleotide sequence: TGCAGTGCTAGAGATAGTACCCGTCCCTCTGGAAACACCATATATTTT. It yields the protein CSARDSTRPSGNTIYF.

This clonotype was observed a few times. The chain is built from TRBV5-1 and TRBJ2-7, with D possibly being TRBD1 or TRBD2 (5 bases each). Per germline, CDR1 SGHRS and CDR2 YFSETQ. V dropped 4 bases and J dropped 6 bases, with 14 bases sitting between them. CDR3 length equals 13 residues. The CDR3 sequence is CASSEDSRGEQYV. CDR3 coding DNA: TGCGCCAGCAGCGAGGACTCTAGGGGCGAGCAGTACGTC.

V gene TRBV5-1 combines with J gene TRBJ1-1; D gene uncertain. Germline-derived CDR1 and CDR2 are SGHRS and YFSETQ. Trimming left V 1 base short and J 4 bases short, with 11 bases between. This CDR3 is built from 14 residues. The chain's CDR3 is CASSLQPPGTEAFF. The CDR3 nucleotides read TGCGCCAGCAGCTTGCAGCCCCCGGGCACTGAAGCTTTCTTT.

V and J are TRBV3-1 and TRBJ1-1, with a tentative D call TRBD1 (6 bases). The V end was cut by 3 bases, the J end by 1 base, with 15 bases between. Germline loops: CDR1 LGHDT, CDR2 YNNKEL (reference sequence). The CDR3 has 16 residues. The CDR3 DNA reads TGTGCCAGCAGCCACGCAACAGGGCCACCGAACACTGAAGCTTTCTTT. Translated: CASSHATGPPNTEAFF.

This clonotype was seen a handful of times. The chain recombines TRBV18 with TRBJ1-1, with D unclear. Trimming took 2 bases from V and 0 from J, leaving 13 bases between them. The V gene's germline CDR1 is KGHSH and CDR2 LQKENI. The CDR3 contains 16 residues. The DNA for the CDR3 is TGTGCCAGCTCACCAGGTATAGCAGGTGTGAACACTGAAGCTTTCTTT. This sequence encodes CASSPGIAGVNTEAFF.

This clonotype was found many times. The chain is built from TRBV27 and TRBJ1-5; D not resolved. Germline V gives CDR1 MNHEY, CDR2 SMNVEV (reference sequence). The V gene lost 7 bases and the J gene lost 0 bases, with 10 bases spanning the gap. CDR3 size: 14 residues. Here the CDR3 DNA reads TGTGCCAGCAAAGGGCAGAATAGCAATCAGCCCCAGCATTTT. The encoded protein is CASKGQNSNQPQHF.

Ten or more counts support this clonotype. This rearrangement joins TRBV15 to TRBJ1-2, with 7 bases that match TRBD1. Per germline, CDR1 LNHNV and CDR2 YYDKDF (reference sequence). The CDR3 has 17 residues. Unmatched junction bases numbered 17, after V lost 4 bases and J lost 6 bases. CDR3 DNA: TGTGCCACCAGCATACCAGGGGGAGAGGGAAGGGAAGATGGCTACACCTTC. It encodes CATSIPGGEGREDGYTF. Complete variable domain (other parts from reference TRBV15 and TRBJ1-2): DAMVIQNPRYQVTQFGKPVTLSCSQTLNHNVMYWYQQKSSQAPKLLFHYYDKDFNNEADTPDNFQSRRPNTSFCFLDIRSPGLGDTAMYLCATSIPGGEGREDGYTFGSGTRLTVV.

This clonotype was seen ten or more times. The CDR3 reads CASSVEQRGGRDEQFF. The DNA for the CDR3 is TGTGCCAGCAGCGTTGAACAGCGGGGGGGCCGGGATGAGCAGTTCTTC. The V and J genes are TRBV9 and TRBJ2-1; 10 bases fit TRBD2. The CDR3 covers 16 residues. V was pared by 2 bases and J by 8 bases, with 10 bases of the junction left unmatched. The germline V gene has CDR1 SGDLS and CDR2 YYNGEE.

Many counts were recorded for this clonotype. CDR3 amino acids: CASKTSGTYEQYF. Here the CDR3 DNA reads TGTGCCAGTAAGACTAGCGGGACGTACGAGCAGTACTTC. The V call is TRBV7-8, the J call TRBJ2-7; 11 nucleotides align to TRBD2. J gave up 4 bases and V 9 bases, and 5 bases lay outside the gene matches. The germline CDR1 and CDR2 sequences are SGHVS and FQNEAQ. The length of the CDR3 is 13 residues.

The chain uses TRBV11-2 and TRBJ2-1; D perhaps matches TRBD2 (5 bases). The CDR3 is 18 residues long. V lost 0 bases and J lost 8, with 23 bases in between. Germline V CDR1 and CDR2: SGHAT, FQNNGV. CDR3 sequence reads: CASSLDWRLPPSYHEQFF. CDR3 DNA sequence: TGTGCCAGCAGCTTAGATTGGAGGCTACCACCCTCTTACCATGAGCAGTTCTTC.

This clonotype was counted only a few times. The chain combines TRBV20-1 with TRBJ2-2; D is unresolved. The CDR3 runs to 16 residues. The germline CDR1 and CDR2 sequences are DFQATT and SNEGSKA (reference sequence). Trimming cost V 0 bases and J 1 base, with 12 bases left between them. The CDR3 is CSARDPTFKNTGELFF. CDR3 nucleotide sequence: TGCAGTGCTAGAGACCCCACATTCAAGAACACCGGGGAGCTGTTTTTT.

At least ten counts were recorded for this clonotype. This rearrangement joins TRBV28 to TRBJ1-4, with 7 bases matching TRBD1. With 3 bases clipped from V and 3 bases from J, the junction kept 7 bases outside the gene matches. Per the germline V gene, CDR1 is MDHEN and CDR2 is SYDVKM. The CDR3 is 16 residues long. DNA for the CDR3: TGTGCCAGCAGTTTGGGCACCGGGACAGCTAATGAAAAACTGTTTTTT. Its translation: CASSLGTGTANEKLFF.

This clonotype was counted at least ten times. The chain joins TRBV12-5 to TRBJ2-1; TRBD2 matches at 8 bases. Germline V CDR1 and CDR2: LGHNT, FRNRAP. V shed 4 bases and J 4 bases; nucleotides not matched to a gene: 12. This CDR3 comprises 17 residues. In nucleotides, the CDR3 is TGTGCTAGTGGTTCTCCTCAAGCGGGAGTCTTGTACAATGAGCAGTTCTTC. Its protein product is CASGSPQAGVLYNEQFF.

This clonotype has a handful of counts. This rearrangement joins TRBV2 to TRBJ2-7, with 8 bases fitting TRBD1. The CDR3 is 13 amino acids. V dropped 5 bases and J dropped 5; count of bases not matched to a gene: 5. CDR1 and CDR2 from the germline V gene are SNHLY and FYNNEI. The CDR3 DNA reads TGTGCCAGCAGTAATGGACAGGGAAACGAGCAGTACGTC. Translated, it gives CASSNGQGNEQYV.

This clonotype was picked up many times. The chain uses TRBV25-1 and TRBJ2-5; D is perhaps TRBD2 (6 bases). Germline CDR1 MGHDK, CDR2 SYGVNS. This CDR3 contains 15 residues. V lost 5 bases, J lost 4 bases, and 17 bases lay in between. The CDR3 DNA reads TGTGCCAGCAGTCCGAGCCTCGGAGCGGGAGAGACCCAGTACTTC. Its translation is CASSPSLGAGETQYF.

This clonotype was counted at least ten times. The V gene is TRBV11-2, the J gene TRBJ2-1; the D gene could be TRBD1 or TRBD2 (5 bases each). Germline loops: CDR1 SGHAT, CDR2 FQNNGV. With 5 bases removed from V and 0 bases from J, the gap between germline ends came to 17 bases. This CDR3 has 17 amino acids. CDR3 bases: TGTGCCAGCAGCCAAGCGTGGGGGAGCGGCTCCTACAATGAGCAGTTCTTC. Its translation: CASSQAWGSGSYNEQFF.

The J gene is TRBJ1-3, the V gene TRBV20-1; D ambiguous. This CDR3 has 16 amino acids. The germline gives CDR1 DFQATT, CDR2 SNEGSKA (reference sequence). Trimming took off 0 bases at V and 0 bases at J, with 12 bases between the two ends. The CDR3 reads CSARDSAQSSGNTIYF. Written as DNA, the CDR3 is TGCAGTGCTAGAGATTCGGCGCAGAGCTCTGGAAACACCATATATTTT.

This clonotype was seen many times. This chain links TRBV12-3 or TRBV12-4 with TRBJ1-1; D gene unclear. The CDR3 runs 13 residues. Trimming removed 5 bases from V and 2 bases from J, with 9 bases in between. The CDR3 DNA sequence: TGTGCCAGCAGTCCGCAAAGAAACACTGAAGCTTTCTTT. This sequence encodes CASSPQRNTEAFF.

This clonotype was found a few times. J is TRBJ2-1 and V is TRBV10-2; tentatively, D is TRBD2 (5 bases). Trimming left V 7 bases short and J 3 bases short, with 13 bases between. Germline V lookup: CDR1 WSHSY, CDR2 SAAADI. This CDR3 has 14 amino acids. For the CDR3, the DNA is TGCGCCAGCAAGGAGGCCCAGGTCTACAATGAGCAGTTCTTC. As protein: CASKEAQVYNEQFF.

CDR3 region: CASRVFLPHTEAFF. For the CDR3, the DNA is TGTGCCAGCAGGGTCTTCTTACCCCACACTGAAGCTTTCTTT. The V call is TRBV25-1, the J call TRBJ1-1; unclear D gene. CDR3 length: 14 amino acids. Germline CDR1 MGHDK, CDR2 SYGVNS. V gave up 6 bases and J gave up 3 bases, with 14 bases separating them. Supplemented by reference TRBV25-1 and TRBJ1-1, the full variable domain reads EADIYQTPRYLVIGTGKKITLECSQTMGHDKMYWYQQDPGMELHLIHYSYGVNSTEKGDLSSESTVSRIRTEHFPLTLESARPSHTSQYLCASRVFLPHTEAFFGQGTRLTVV.

The sample holds a few counts of this clonotype. The rearrangement joins TRBV19 to TRBJ1-3; the D is unclear. The CDR3 is made up of 16 amino acids. V dropped 2 bases and J dropped 2 bases, with 13 bases sitting between them. Germline CDR1 LNHDA, CDR2 SQIVND (reference sequence). The CDR3 region has the DNA TGTGCCAGTAGTATATACTGGTCCCGGGCTGGAAACACCATATATTTT. Its protein product is CASSIYWSRAGNTIYF.